A single sample is the source of the 5 T cell receptor beta chains below, sequenced in a study of blood T cells in healthy people across ages. The use of a sample-barcoded 5' primer and a J-beta primer mix characterized a second PCR of roughly 7 to 11 cycles. Using its own MiXCR run on the 5' RACE reads, TCRdb lists one record per CDR3 protein. The table has about 1,800,000 distinct CDR3 sequences, under 30% seen once. Sequencing was done on a sample of blood. These receptors came from a woman younger than 45 in good health.

This clonotype was seen at least ten times. The rearrangement uses TRBV20-1 and TRBJ2-5; 9 bases align to TRBD2. This CDR3 has 13 residues. Germline values: CDR1 DFQATT, CDR2 SNEGSKA (reference sequence). CDR3 in amino acids: CTGGGGAGETQYF. As DNA, the CDR3 is TGCACCGGAGGCGGGGGGGCAGGAGAGACCCAGTACTTC.

This clonotype was found a few times. This chain links TRBV9 with TRBJ2-1; tentative D call: TRBD2 (5 bases). The CDR3 covers 16 residues. Germline V gives CDR1 SGDLS, CDR2 YYNGEE. V was pared by 2 bases and J by 5 bases, with 17 bases between. Here the CDR3 DNA reads TGTGCCAGCAGCGTGGCGAGGGTACTCGGCAACAATGAGCAGTTCTTC. It translates to CASSVARVLGNNEQFF.

This clonotype was counted many times. This chain connects TRBV20-1 to TRBJ2-7; 9 bases fit TRBD2. Trimming at V came to 4 bases and at J to 6 bases, leaving 7 bases not matched to a gene. Per germline, CDR1 DFQATT and CDR2 SNEGSKA (reference sequence). The CDR3 runs to 13 residues. As DNA, the CDR3 is TGCAGTGCTAAATTAGCGGGAGTGGGCGAGCAGTACTTC. Protein sequence: CSAKLAGVGEQYF.

Only a few counts were recorded for this clonotype. V usage is TRBV20-1 and J usage is TRBJ2-1; TRBD2 is a possible D gene (5 bases). CDR1 and CDR2 (germline): DFQATT, SNEGSKA (reference sequence). Trimming pared 3 bases from V and 2 bases from J, leaving 8 bases between. There are 13 residues in the CDR3. CDR3: CSASPRAYNEQFF. In nucleotides, the CDR3 is TGCAGTGCTAGTCCGCGGGCCTACAATGAGCAGTTCTTC.

The chain employs TRBV5-1 and TRBJ1-1; D remains ambiguous. V dropped 4 bases and J dropped 0 bases, with 10 bases sitting between them. CDR3 length: 14 residues. Germline CDR1 reads SGHRS; CDR2 reads YFSETQ. The CDR3 loop reads CASSQQSMNTEAFF. DNA of the CDR3: TGCGCCAGCAGCCAACAGAGCATGAACACTGAAGCTTTCTTT.